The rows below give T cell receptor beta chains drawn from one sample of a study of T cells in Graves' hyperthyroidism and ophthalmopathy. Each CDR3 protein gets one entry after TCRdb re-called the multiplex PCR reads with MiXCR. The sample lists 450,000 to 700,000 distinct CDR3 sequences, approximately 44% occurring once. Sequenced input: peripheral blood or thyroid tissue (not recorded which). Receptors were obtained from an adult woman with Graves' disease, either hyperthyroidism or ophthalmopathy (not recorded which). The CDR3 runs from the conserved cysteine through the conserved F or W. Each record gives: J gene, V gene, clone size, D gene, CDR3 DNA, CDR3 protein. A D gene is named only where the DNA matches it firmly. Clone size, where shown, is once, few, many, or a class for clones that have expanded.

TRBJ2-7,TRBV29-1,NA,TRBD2,TGCAGCGTCTCACCTGCGGGAGGGCCTTACGAGCAGTACTTC,CSVSPAGGPYEQYF
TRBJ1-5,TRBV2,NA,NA,TGTGCCAGCAGTGCCGGAGAGGGGAGCTATAGCAATCAGCCCCAGCATTTT,CASSAGEGSYSNQPQHF
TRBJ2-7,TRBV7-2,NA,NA,TGTGCCAGCAGTGAAGGGGCAGGACCGCCTTACGAGCAGTACTTC,CASSEGAGPPYEQYF
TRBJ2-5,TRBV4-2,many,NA,TGTGCCAGCAGCCAAGATGGGACGGGAGAAGAGACCCAGTACTTC,CASSQDGTGEETQYF
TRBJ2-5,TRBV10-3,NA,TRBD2,TGTGCCAGCAGTCTCGAACGGGAGGGAGAGACCCAGTACTTC,CASSLEREGETQYF
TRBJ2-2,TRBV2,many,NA,TGTGCCAGCAGTGACACCACAGCCCTTAATTTAGGGCTGTTTTTT,CASSDTTALNLGLFF
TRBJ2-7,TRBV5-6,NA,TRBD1,TGTGCCAGCTCCGGCCGGGACAGATACGAGCAGTACTTC,CASSGRDRYEQYF
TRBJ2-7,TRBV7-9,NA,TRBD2,TGTGCCAGCAGGTACAGCGGGAGTGTTTACGAGCAGTACTTC,CASRYSGSVYEQYF
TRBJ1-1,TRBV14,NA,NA,TGTGCCAGCAGCCAAACAACAGGTATCACTGAAGCTTTCTTT,CASSQTTGITEAFF
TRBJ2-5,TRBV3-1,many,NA,TGTGCCAGCAGCCAAGAGAGAGAGACCCAGTACTTC,CASSQERETQYF
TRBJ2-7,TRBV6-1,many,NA,TGTGCCAGCAGCCAAAGGGGGTACGAGCAGTACTTC,CASSQRGYEQYF
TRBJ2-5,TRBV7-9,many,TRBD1,TGTGCCAGCAGCTCGGGACAGGGGGCGCGTGAGACCCAGTACTTC,CASSSGQGARETQYF
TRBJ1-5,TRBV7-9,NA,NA,TGTGCCAGCAGCTATCACCGGGGGGGAGGACGCAATCAGCCCCAGCATTTT,CASSYHRGGGRNQPQHF
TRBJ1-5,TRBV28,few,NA,TGTGCCAGCAGTTTTACCCCTAATCAGCCCCAGCATTTT,CASSFTPNQPQHF
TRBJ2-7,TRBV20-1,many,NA,TGCAGCACGGCGGACACCGTGACATCCTACGAGCAGTACTTC,CSTADTVTSYEQYF
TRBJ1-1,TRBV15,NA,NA,TGTGCCACCAGCAGAGCTAGGGGGGGCACTGAAGCTTTCTTT,CATSRARGGTEAFF
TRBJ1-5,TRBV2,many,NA,TGTGCCAGCAGTGGGCAGTACCAGCCCCAGCATTTT,CASSGQYQPQHF
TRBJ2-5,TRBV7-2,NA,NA,TGTGCCAGCAGCCCCACTTTAGGTAGTAGCTACGCGGCGGAGACCCAGTACTTC,CASSPTLGSSYAAETQYF
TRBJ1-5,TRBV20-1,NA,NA,TGCAGTGCTAGAGATATCTGGGCCTCAAAAGGGCGCCAGCCCCAGCATTTT,CSARDIWASKGRQPQHF
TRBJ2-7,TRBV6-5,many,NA,TGTGCCAGCAACCCGATACCTAGTGGCGAGCAGTACTTC,CASNPIPSGEQYF
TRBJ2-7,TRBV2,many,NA,TGTGCCAGCAGTGAAGACAGGCCTTCCGCCTACGAGCAGTACTTC,CASSEDRPSAYEQYF
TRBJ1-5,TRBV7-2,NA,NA,TGTGCCAGCAGCTTGACCTACAGGGATCAGCCCCAGCATTTT,CASSLTYRDQPQHF
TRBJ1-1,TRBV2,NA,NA,TGTGCCAGCAGTGTCCTAGCGGAGGGGAGCACTGAAGCTTTCTTT,CASSVLAEGSTEAFF
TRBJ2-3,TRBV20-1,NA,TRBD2,TGCAGTGCTAGGTTATTTGGCGGGAGAACAGATACGCAGTATTTT,CSARLFGGRTDTQYF
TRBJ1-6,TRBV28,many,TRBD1,TGTGCCAGCAGTTCCGGACAGGGGATAATGGAGTCACCCCTCCACTTT,CASSSGQGIMESPLHF
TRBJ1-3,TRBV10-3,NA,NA,TGTGCCATCAGTGATCCCGGGGAGAACTCTGGAAACACCATATATTTT,CAISDPGENSGNTIYF
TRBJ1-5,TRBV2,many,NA,TGTGCCAGCAGACGGACCGATCAGCCCCAGCATTTT,CASRRTDQPQHF
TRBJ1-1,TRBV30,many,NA,TGTGCCTGGAGTGTAGGCAGGACGACTGAAGCTTTCTTT,CAWSVGRTTEAFF
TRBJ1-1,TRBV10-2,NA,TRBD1,TGCGCCAGCAGACCGACAGGGACTAACACTGAAGCTTTCTTT,CASRPTGTNTEAFF
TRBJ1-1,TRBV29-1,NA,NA,TGCAGCGTGTCTGGCAGTAACCCCCGAAAAGCTTTCTTT,CSVSGSNPRKAFF
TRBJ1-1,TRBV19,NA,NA,TGTGTCAGCAGTATTCGGAGCCAAGCTTTCTTT,CVSSIRSQAFF
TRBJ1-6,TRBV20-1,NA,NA,TGCAGTGCGGGGACTTATAATTCACCCCTCCACTTT,CSAGTYNSPLHF
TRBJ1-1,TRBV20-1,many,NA,TGCAGTGCTCCGGTGGAGGGGCGAAACACTGAAGCTTTCTTT,CSAPVEGRNTEAFF
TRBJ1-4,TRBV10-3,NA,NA,TGTGCCATCGGGAGGCAAGAGCACCAGTTTTTT,CAIGRQEHQFF
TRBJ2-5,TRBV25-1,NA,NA,TGTGCCAGCAGTGAAACCTTGGCTACCCAAGAGACCCAGTACTTC,CASSETLATQETQYF
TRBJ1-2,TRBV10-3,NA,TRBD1,TGTGCCAACGCCGGGACAGGGGGACCCAGCGGCTATGGCTACACCTTC,CANAGTGGPSGYGYTF
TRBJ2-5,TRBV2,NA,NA,TGTGCCAGCAGTCAGGCCCGGGACCAGCCCCAGTACTTC,CASSQARDQPQYF
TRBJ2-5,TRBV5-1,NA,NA,TGCGCCAGCAGCTTCGCGTACCAAGAGACCCAGTACTTC,CASSFAYQETQYF
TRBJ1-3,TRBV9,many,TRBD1,TGTGCCAGCAGCACCGGGACAGCGGTCTCTGGAAACACCATATATTTT,CASSTGTAVSGNTIYF
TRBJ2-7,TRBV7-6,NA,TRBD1,TGTGCCAGCAGCTCCAAGGGGGCGGAGTACTACGAGCAGTACTTC,CASSSKGAEYYEQYF